Listed below are T cell receptor beta chains from one sample, sequenced in a study of T cells in Graves' hyperthyroidism and ophthalmopathy. TCRdb re-analysed the multiplex PCR reads in MiXCR, keeping a single row per CDR3 protein. The profile shows under 400,000 distinct CDR3 sequences, more than 20% of them singletons. Material for sequencing was blood. The receptors were gathered from a middle-aged man with Graves' hyperthyroidism. CDR3s include the opening cysteine and the closing phenylalanine or tryptophan. A D gene is named only where the DNA matches it firmly. Expanded clones get a size class; other rows say once, few or many, or leave the size out.

>-|TRBV3-1|many|TRBJ1-5
CASSQTGNQPQHF
TGTGCCAGCAGTCAAACCGGTAATCAGCCCCAGCATTTT
>TRBD1|TRBV6-9|-|TRBJ1-6
CASSYGGQGENNSPLHF
TGTGCCAGCAGTTACGGAGGACAGGGAGAGAATAATTCACCCCTCCACTTT
>-|TRBV11-2|few|TRBJ2-7
CASSIGSGDPYEQYF
TGTGCCAGCAGCATAGGGTCCGGGGACCCCTACGAGCAGTACTTC
>TRBD1|TRBV12-5|-|TRBJ1-2
CASGPSGGHGYTF
TGTGCTAGTGGTCCCTCAGGGGGGCATGGCTACACCTTC
>TRBD1|TRBV12-3/TRBV12-4|many|TRBJ1-1
CASSFGTVNTEAFF
TGTGCCAGCAGTTTCGGGACAGTGAACACTGAAGCTTTCTTT
>TRBD2|TRBV11-2|once|TRBJ2-1
CASSRTSGSVYNEQFF
TGTGCCAGCAGCCGGACTAGCGGGAGCGTCTACAATGAGCAGTTCTTC
>-|TRBV28|many|TRBJ2-1
CASSSFLASNEQFF
TGTGCCAGCAGTTCTTTTTTGGCGTCGAATGAGCAGTTCTTC
>TRBD1|TRBV7-2|few|TRBJ2-7
CASSERQGAVPYEQYF
TGTGCCAGCAGCGAGAGACAGGGGGCGGTCCCCTACGAGCAGTACTTC
>-|TRBV28|-|TRBJ2-2
CASSLAGIFTGELFF
TGTGCCAGCAGTTTAGCGGGGATTTTCACCGGGGAGCTGTTTTTT
>-|TRBV11-2|-|TRBJ2-3
CASSFGLADTQYF
TGTGCCAGCAGCTTTGGTCTAGCAGATACGCAGTATTTT
>TRBD2|TRBV5-1|many|TRBJ2-7
CASSARLAGLYEQYF
TGCGCCAGCAGCGCGAGACTAGCGGGTCTCTACGAGCAGTACTTC
>-|TRBV11-2|many|TRBJ2-1
CASSLAGADNEQFF
TGTGCCAGCAGCTTAGCGGGAGCCGACAATGAGCAGTTCTTC
>TRBD2|TRBV30|-|TRBJ2-3
CAWSGGTSLWTDTQYF
TGTGCCTGGAGTGGCGGGACTAGCTTATGGACAGATACGCAGTATTTT
>-|TRBV6-1|-|TRBJ1-2
CASSEARDSSNYGYTF
TGTGCCAGCAGTGAAGCGCGGGACTCCTCCAACTATGGCTACACCTTC
>-|TRBV11-3|-|TRBJ2-7
CASSLIPSSYEQYF
TGTGCCAGCAGCCTTATTCCAAGCTCCTACGAGCAGTACTTC
>-|TRBV12-3/TRBV12-4|-|TRBJ2-7
CASSPFGWSYEQYF
TGTGCCAGCAGTCCCTTCGGGTGGTCCTACGAGCAGTACTTC
>-|TRBV7-9|few|TRBJ2-3
CASSFVSGADTQYF
TGTGCCAGCAGCTTCGTTAGCGGCGCAGATACGCAGTATTTT
>-|TRBV10-3|many|TRBJ2-3
CAIRGTDTQYF
TGTGCCATCCGGGGTACAGATACGCAGTATTTT
>-|TRBV5-1|many|TRBJ2-1
CASSLRDSSGNEQFF
TGCGCCAGCAGCTTGAGGGACTCCTCCGGCAATGAGCAGTTCTTC
>-|TRBV12-3/TRBV12-4|-|TRBJ2-2
CASSTNTVTGELFF
TGTGCCAGCAGTACGAACACAGTCACCGGGGAGCTGTTTTTT
>TRBD1|TRBV20-1|-|TRBJ1-2
CSASRQGDFFGYTF
TGCAGTGCTAGTCGGCAGGGGGATTTTTTTGGCTACACCTTC
>-|TRBV7-9|-|TRBJ1-1
CASSPGAEAFF
TGTGCCAGCAGCCCCGGAGCTGAAGCTTTCTTT
>TRBD2|TRBV27|many|TRBJ2-1
CASSIRTSGKSSYNEQFF
TGTGCCAGCAGTATACGGACTAGCGGAAAGAGCTCCTACAATGAGCAGTTCTTC
>-|TRBV20-1|-|TRBJ2-7
CSALKPDSPYEQYF
TGCAGTGCCTTAAAACCCGACAGCCCCTACGAGCAGTACTTC
>TRBD1|TRBV5-1|many|TRBJ2-3
CASRLGQQDTQYF
TGCGCCAGCAGGTTGGGACAGCAGGATACGCAGTATTTT
>TRBD2|TRBV7-9|few|TRBJ2-1
CASSFGTSGRNEQFF
TGTGCCAGCAGCTTCGGGACTAGCGGGAGGAATGAGCAGTTCTTC
>TRBD2|TRBV3-1|-|TRBJ2-2
CASIMAGREGYTGELFF
TGTGCCAGCATCATGGCGGGAAGGGAGGGATACACCGGGGAGCTGTTTTTT
>-|TRBV6-1|many|TRBJ2-2
CASSPTGRGTGELFF
TGTGCCAGCAGCCCTACAGGTCGCGGCACCGGGGAGCTGTTTTTT
>TRBD2|TRBV7-9|many|TRBJ2-7
CASSSGGLAGVGEQYF
TGTGCCAGCAGCTCCGGGGGACTAGCGGGAGTAGGCGAGCAGTACTTC
>-|TRBV10-3|-|TRBJ2-7
CAISAPKGRAYEQYF
TGTGCCATCAGCGCCCCGAAAGGACGGGCGTACGAGCAGTACTTC
>-|TRBV20-1|-|TRBJ1-3
CSATRGVDTIYF
TGCAGTGCAACGAGGGGCGTAGACACCATATATTTT
>TRBD1|TRBV20-1|-|TRBJ2-7
CSAREDRGNWEQYF
TGCAGTGCTAGAGAAGACAGGGGGAATTGGGAGCAGTACTTC
>-|TRBV19|once|TRBJ2-7
CASSMGGLTYEQYF
TGTGCCAGTAGTATGGGGGGCCTAACCTACGAGCAGTACTTC
>-|TRBV29-1|few|TRBJ2-5
CSVVGMGSYETQYF
TGCAGCGTTGTGGGGATGGGAAGTTATGAGACCCAGTACTTC
>TRBD2|TRBV2|many|TRBJ2-3
CASSDPPVLAGEGADTQYF
TGTGCCAGCAGTGACCCCCCAGTGCTAGCGGGAGAGGGGGCAGATACGCAGTATTTT
>-|TRBV18|few|TRBJ1-5
CASSPAGRSNQPQHF
TGTGCCAGCTCACCGGCAGGGCGGAGCAATCAGCCCCAGCATTTT
>-|TRBV3-1|many|TRBJ1-1
CASSQPGFFTEAFF
TGTGCCAGCAGCCAACCAGGGTTTTTCACTGAAGCTTTCTTT
>TRBD2|TRBV4-2|-|TRBJ2-1
CASSQEVLAERQFF
TGTGCCAGCAGCCAAGAAGTCCTAGCGGAGCGGCAGTTCTTC
>-|TRBV19|-|TRBJ2-3
CASSFRSSDTQYF
TGTGCCAGTAGCTTCCGGTCCTCAGATACGCAGTATTTT
>-|TRBV29-1|few|TRBJ2-7
CSVELGGGGYDEQYF
TGCAGCGTTGAACTAGGGGGAGGGGGTTACGACGAGCAGTACTTC
>-|TRBV30|few|TRBJ2-5
CAWSVRDGETQYF
TGTGCCTGGAGCGTCCGGGACGGGGAGACCCAGTACTTC
>-|TRBV24-1|many|TRBJ1-5
CATSDFPGGVSNQPQHF
TGTGCCACCAGTGATTTCCCTGGGGGGGTCAGCAATCAGCCCCAGCATTTT
>TRBD1|TRBV2|few|TRBJ1-4
CASPGQRDGEKLFF
TGTGCCAGCCCGGGACAGCGGGACGGTGAAAAACTGTTTTTT
>-|TRBV5-1|-|TRBJ2-5
CASSPGTEEQEAQYF
TGCGCCAGCAGCCCCGGGACTGAGGAACAAGAGGCCCAGTACTTC
>-|TRBV27|-|TRBJ1-2
CASSSSWDGHGYTF
TGTGCCAGCAGTTCTAGCTGGGACGGCCATGGCTACACCTTC
>TRBD2|TRBV28|many|TRBJ2-3
CASSFSSGRRDTQYF
TGTGCCAGCAGTTTTTCTAGCGGGAGACGGGATACGCAGTATTTT
>-|TRBV20-1|few|TRBJ2-3
CSARDHEDTQYF
TGCAGTGCTAGAGATCATGAAGATACGCAGTATTTT
>-|TRBV6-5|-|TRBJ2-7
CASSYGADDYEQYF
TGTGCCAGCAGTTACGGGGCGGACGACTACGAGCAGTACTTC
>-|TRBV2|many|TRBJ2-1
CASSEGGTSQFF
TGTGCCAGCTCTGAGGGGGGAACGAGTCAGTTCTTC
>TRBD1|TRBV14|-|TRBJ2-7
CASSPHRGRASEQYF
TGTGCCAGCAGCCCCCACAGGGGGCGTGCCTCCGAGCAGTACTTC
>-|TRBV9|-|TRBJ2-5
CASSVAPLGVQETQYF
TGTGCCAGCAGCGTAGCACCACTCGGGGTCCAAGAGACCCAGTACTTC